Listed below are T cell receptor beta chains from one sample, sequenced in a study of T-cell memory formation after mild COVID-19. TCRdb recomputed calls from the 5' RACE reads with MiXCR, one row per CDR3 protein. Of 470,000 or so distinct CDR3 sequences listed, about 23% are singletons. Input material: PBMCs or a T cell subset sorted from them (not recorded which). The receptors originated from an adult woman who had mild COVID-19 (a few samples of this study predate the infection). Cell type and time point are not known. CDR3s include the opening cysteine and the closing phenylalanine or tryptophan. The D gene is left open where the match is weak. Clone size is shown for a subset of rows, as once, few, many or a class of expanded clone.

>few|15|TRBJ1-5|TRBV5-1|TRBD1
CASSLGTASNQPQHF
TGTGCCAGCAGCTTAGGGACAGCTAGTAATCAGCCCCAGCATTTT
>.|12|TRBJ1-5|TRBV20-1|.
CSGGRGNQPQHF
TGCAGTGGGGGGAGGGGCAATCAGCCCCAGCATTTT
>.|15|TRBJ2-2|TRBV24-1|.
CATSDSRQNTGELFF
TGTGCCACCAGTGATTCCAGACAAAACACCGGGGAGCTGTTTTTT
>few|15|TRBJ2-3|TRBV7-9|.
CASSPHRGDTDTQYF
TGTGCCAGCAGCCCCCACCGGGGAGACACAGATACGCAGTATTTT
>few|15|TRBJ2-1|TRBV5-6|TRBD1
CASSFGQGEYNEQFF
TGTGCCAGCAGCTTCGGACAGGGAGAATACAATGAGCAGTTCTTC
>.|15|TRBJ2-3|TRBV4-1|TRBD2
CASSQERDYTDTQYF
TGCGCCAGCAGCCAAGAGCGGGACTACACAGATACGCAGTATTTT
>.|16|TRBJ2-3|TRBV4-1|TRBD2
CASSQEGGTSTDTQYF
TGCGCCAGCAGCCAAGAGGGGGGGACGAGTACAGATACGCAGTATTTT
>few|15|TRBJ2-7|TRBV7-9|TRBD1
CASRDRDRGAYEQYF
TGTGCCAGCAGGGACCGGGACAGGGGAGCCTACGAGCAGTACTTC
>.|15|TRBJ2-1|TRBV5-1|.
CASSSRSISYNEQFF
TGCGCCAGCAGCTCGAGGAGTATCTCCTACAATGAGCAGTTCTTC
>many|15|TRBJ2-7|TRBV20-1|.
CSARDGKGGTYEQYF
TGCAGTGCTAGAGATGGAAAGGGGGGGACCTACGAGCAGTACTTC
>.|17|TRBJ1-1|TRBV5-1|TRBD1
CASSLASVRDRGSEAFF
TGCGCCAGCAGCTTGGCTTCCGTCCGGGACAGGGGTAGTGAAGCTTTCTTT
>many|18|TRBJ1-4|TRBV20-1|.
CSAARGPQGLRWDEKLFF
TGCAGTGCTGCCCGGGGTCCGCAGGGACTAAGATGGGATGAAAAACTGTTTTTT
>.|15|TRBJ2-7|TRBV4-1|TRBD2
CASSAVGGDGYEQYF
TGCGCCAGCAGCGCGGTGGGGGGGGACGGCTACGAGCAGTACTTC
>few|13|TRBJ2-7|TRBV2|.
CASRGLRLYEQYF
TGTGCCAGCAGGGGGCTACGATTGTACGAGCAGTACTTC
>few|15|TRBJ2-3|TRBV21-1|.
CASSTGEDSTDTQYF
TGTGCCAGCAGCACCGGGGAGGATAGCACAGATACGCAGTATTTT
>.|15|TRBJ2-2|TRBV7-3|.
CASSPPDGATGELFF
TGTGCCAGCAGCCCCCCGGACGGAGCCACCGGGGAGCTGTTTTTT